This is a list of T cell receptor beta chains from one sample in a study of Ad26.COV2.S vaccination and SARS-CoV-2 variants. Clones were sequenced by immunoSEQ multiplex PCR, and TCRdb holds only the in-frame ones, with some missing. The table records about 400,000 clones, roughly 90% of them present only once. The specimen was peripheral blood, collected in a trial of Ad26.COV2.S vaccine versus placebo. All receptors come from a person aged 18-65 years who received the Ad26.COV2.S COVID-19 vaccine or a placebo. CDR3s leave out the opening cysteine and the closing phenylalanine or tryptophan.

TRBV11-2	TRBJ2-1	ASSLDRSSYNEQF
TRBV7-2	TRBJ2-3	ASSLESGGVTDTQY
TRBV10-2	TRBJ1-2	ASSESPNGGNGYT
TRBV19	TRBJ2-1	ASSIGGNEQF
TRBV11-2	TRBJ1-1	ASSPAPGKNTEAF
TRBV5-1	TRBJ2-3	ASSLAAPDTQY
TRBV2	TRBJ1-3	ASSGQDVWGNTIY
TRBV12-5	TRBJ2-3	ASGLSLADTQY
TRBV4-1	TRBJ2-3	ASSQGSQSSTDTQY
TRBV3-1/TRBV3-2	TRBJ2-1	ASSQGNYEQF
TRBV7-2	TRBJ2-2	ASNLRGALWDTGELF
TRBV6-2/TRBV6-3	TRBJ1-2	ASSRGQPYGYT
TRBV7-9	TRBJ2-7	ASSLAMGASSYEQY
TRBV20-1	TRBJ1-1	SASSGWGNLNTEAF
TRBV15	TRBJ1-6	ATSRLDRYNSPLH
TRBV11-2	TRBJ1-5	ASSFVPGQGAVNQPQH
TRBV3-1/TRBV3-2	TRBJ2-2	ASRGGPDTGELF
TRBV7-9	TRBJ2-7	ASSLRGGFEQY
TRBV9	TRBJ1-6	ASSVVADNSPLH
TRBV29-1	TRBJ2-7	SVQDRVSYEQY
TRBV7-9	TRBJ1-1	ASSFTEAF
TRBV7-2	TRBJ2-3	ASSLVGLAGGDTQY
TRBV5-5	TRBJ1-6	ASSLVVSGPYNSPLH
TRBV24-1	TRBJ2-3	ATSGSTSGTTDTQY
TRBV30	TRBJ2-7	AWSVQTVVPYEQY
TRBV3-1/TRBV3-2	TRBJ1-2	ASSPRGLNGYT
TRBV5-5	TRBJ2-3	ASSLGTASTDTQY
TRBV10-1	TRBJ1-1	ASSEYLGRNTEAF
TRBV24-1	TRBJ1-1	ATSDPTENTEAF
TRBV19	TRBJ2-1	ASSATHDGNEQF
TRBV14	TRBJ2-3	ASSFTDTQY
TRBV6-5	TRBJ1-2	ASSSSPSYGYT
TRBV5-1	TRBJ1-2	ASSHLPAGTGINYGYT
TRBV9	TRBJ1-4	ASSVEVGRFEKLF
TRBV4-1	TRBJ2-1	ASSQVGQGVREQF
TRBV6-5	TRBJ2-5	ASSYSKASGGETQY
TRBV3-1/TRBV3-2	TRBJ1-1	ASSPRGGGGTEAF
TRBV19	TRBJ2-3	ASSILAVSTDTQY
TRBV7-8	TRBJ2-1	ASSSREGTSSYNEQF
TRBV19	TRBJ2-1	ASTKYLGLGYNEQF
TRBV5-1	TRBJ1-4	ASSFGTGIEKLF
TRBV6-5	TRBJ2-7	ASSPTGYEQY
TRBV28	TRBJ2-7	ASGLGIRGRPMGEQY
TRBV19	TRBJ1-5	ASSIGGSGQPQH
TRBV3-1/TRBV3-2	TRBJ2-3	ASSLSEVDTQY
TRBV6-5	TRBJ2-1	ASSYLWTGGGEQF
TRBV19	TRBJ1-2	ASRDRDSYGYT
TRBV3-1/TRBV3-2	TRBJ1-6	ASSQDGEGWAPLH
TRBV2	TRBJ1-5	ASTRYSNQPQH
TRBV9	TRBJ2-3	ASSVTGGDTQY
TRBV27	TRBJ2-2	ASSFGLAGGNTGELF
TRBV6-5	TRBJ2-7	ASSTPWGQAEQY
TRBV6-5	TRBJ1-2	ASRPGTIEDYGYT
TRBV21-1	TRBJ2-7	ASSKEGDSPYEQY
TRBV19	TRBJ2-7	ASTNNHGTYEQY
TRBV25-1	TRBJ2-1	ACGLAGEYNEQF